The clone carrying this T cell receptor beta chain was observed a handful of times. Its antigen remains unknown. The data were obtained in a study of blood T cells in healthy people across ages. Points from the study as a whole: There was no known CMV status for donors, so expanded clonotype changes were possibly confounded. Percentage of naive T cells showed a strong correlation with TCR beta diversity.

The CDR3 loop spans 14 amino acids. Trimming took 2 bases from V and 7 from J, leaving 12 bases between them. Germline CDR1 SGHTA, CDR2 FQGNSA. The use of a sample-barcoded 5' primer and a J-beta primer mix characterized a second PCR of 7 to 11 cycles. Each CDR3 protein gets one entry after TCRdb re-called the 5' RACE reads with MiXCR. This repertoire shows around 500,000 distinct CDR3 sequences, about 27% found once; its top ten account for about 3.3%. A further study also used this sample, focusing on T cells of mothers and their children. As that report states: Each mother gave over 9 million TCR beta CDR3 reads; each child, several million. Within related and unrelated pairs, thymic selection shapes TCR recombination output in a similar way.

The sample was blood. The sequence was obtained from a boy between 2 and 10 years old in good health. This chain links TRBV7-2 with TRBJ2-1; D not certain. In DNA, the CDR3 is TGTGCCAGCAGCTTACCAGAAACGTTTAATGAGCAGTTCTTC. Its protein product is CASSLPETFNEQFF.